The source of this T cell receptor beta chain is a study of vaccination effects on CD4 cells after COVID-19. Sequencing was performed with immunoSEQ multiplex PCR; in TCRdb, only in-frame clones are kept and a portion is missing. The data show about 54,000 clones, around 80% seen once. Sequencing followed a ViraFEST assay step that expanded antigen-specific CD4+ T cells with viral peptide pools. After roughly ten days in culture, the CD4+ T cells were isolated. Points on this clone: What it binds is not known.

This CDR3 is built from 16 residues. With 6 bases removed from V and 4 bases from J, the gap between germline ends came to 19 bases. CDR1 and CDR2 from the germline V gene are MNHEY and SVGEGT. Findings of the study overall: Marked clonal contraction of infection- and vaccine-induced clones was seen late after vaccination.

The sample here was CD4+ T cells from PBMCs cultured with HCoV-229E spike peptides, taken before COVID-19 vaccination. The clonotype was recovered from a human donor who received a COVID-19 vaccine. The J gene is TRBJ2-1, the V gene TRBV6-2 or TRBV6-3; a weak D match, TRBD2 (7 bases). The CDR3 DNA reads TGTGCCAGCAGCCGCCCGGGCGCGGGGGCTTACAATGAGCAGTTCTTC. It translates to CASSRPGAGAYNEQFF.